One sample yielded the 2 T cell receptor beta chains listed below, sequenced in a study of cytomegalovirus exposure and HLA in healthy donors. The PCR contained 60 Vbeta and 13 Jbeta primers. Assay: immunoSEQ multiplex PCR; the TCRdb copy retains only in-frame clones and omits some. The table has roughly 200,000 clones, 80% seen once. Specimen: PBMCs. The receptors were gathered from a boy aged 5-17 years in good health and CMV-seronegative.

The gene calls are TRBV19 and TRBJ1-3, with 7 bases lining up with TRBD1. V shed 3 bases, J shed 5 bases, and the junction held 10 bases outside the gene matches. Germline V CDR1 and CDR2: LNHDA, SQIVND (reference sequence). The CDR3 is 16 residues long. The CDR3 spells CASSIPGTERRNTIYF. The DNA for the CDR3 is TGTGCCAGTAGTATCCCAGGGACAGAGAGACGAAACACCATATATTTT.

V usage is TRBV29-1 and J usage is TRBJ1-5, with unresolved D. The CDR3 has 12 residues. Trimming pared 6 bases from V and 0 bases from J, leaving 6 bases between. Germline V gene sequence: CDR1 SQVTM, CDR2 ANQGSEA. The CDR3 region has the DNA TGCAGCGTACGGGATAGCAATCAGCCCCAGCATTTT. Protein product: CSVRDSNQPQHF.